This T cell receptor (beta chain) was recorded in a study of blood T cell repertoires in COVID-19. Whole-study context: Italy, Spain and the United States were the sources of the convalescent and acute COVID-19 samples. PBMCs, B-cell-depleted T cells, or T cells provided the cDNA or gDNA that made up the material.

The CDR3 runs to 16 residues. The V gene end was trimmed by 0 bases and the J gene end by 3 bases; junction bases not matched to a gene: 3. Germline CDR1 SGDLS, CDR2 YYNGEE. Source study methods: Estimated nucleated cell counts came from reference gene primer amplification. The table came from immunoSEQ multiplex PCR; TCRdb's copy has only in-frame clones and leaves some out. D and trimming come from the DNA, and the V and J calls and clone size come from that table. This sample has some 210,000 clones; 80% to 90% occur once, and the top ten carry approximately 8.1%. The sample consisted of peripheral blood. The genes are TRBV9 and TRBJ2-2; 9 bases agree with TRBD2. The receptor was isolated from a woman in her forties or fifties with active or convalescent COVID-19. CDR3 sequence: CASSVGLAEDTGELFF. CDR3 bases: TGTGCCAGCAGCGTAGGACTAGCGGAGGACACCGGGGAGCTGTTTTTT.